The 14 T cell receptor beta chains given below trace back to one sample, sequenced in a study of blood T cell repertoires in COVID-19 (dated by TCRdb to about 2020). Library creation used the immunoSEQ multiplex PCR assay. What TCRdb holds here is the immuneACCESS table cut down to in-frame rearrangements. Part of the clones is not present; checked against another copy, under half of the missing clones reflect an unresolved V gene, and the others are unexplained. The sample yields about 320,000 clones; roughly 90% were counted once. Less than 4% of the sample is in the top ten clones. What was sequenced was PBMCs or T cells enriched from blood (not recorded which). The origin of the receptors is a woman in her 30s who had been exposed to COVID-19.

V is TRBV9 and J is TRBJ2-3, with 9 bases fitting TRBD1. This CDR3 has 17 amino acids. The V segment lost 1 base and the J segment 1 base; nucleotides outside the gene matches: 7. CDR1 and CDR2 from the germline V gene are SGDLS and YYNGEE. CDR3 in amino acids: CASSVRKDRGGTDTQYF. The CDR3 DNA follows: TGTGCCAGCAGCGTACGAAAGGACAGGGGAGGCACAGATACGCAGTATTTT.

This chain uses TRBV5-4 with TRBJ1-5; the D is unclear. Germline-derived CDR1 and CDR2 are SGHNT and YYREEE (reference sequence). The CDR3 has 14 residues. Trimming cost V 0 bases and J 6 bases, with 10 bases left between them. CDR3 DNA sequence: TGTGCCAGCAGCTTGGCCGGGGTAGGTCAGCCCCAGCATTTT. As protein: CASSLAGVGQPQHF.

The chain has TRBV30 and TRBJ1-5; 8 nucleotides agree with TRBD1. The trim removed 0 bases at V and 2 bases at J, leaving 6 bases unmatched. The CDR3 is made up of 16 amino acids. Germline lookup yields CDR1 GTSNPN and CDR2 SVGIG (reference sequence). The CDR3 DNA sequence: TGTGCCTGGAGTGTAGTTGGACAGGGAGGCAATCAGCCCCAGCATTTT. Residues: CAWSVVGQGGNQPQHF.

This sequence joins TRBV10-3 and TRBJ2-3, with D tentatively TRBD2 (7 bases). Germline V gene lookup returns CDR1 ENHRY and CDR2 SYGVKD. V lost 3 bases and J lost 6, with 19 bases in between. This CDR3 contains 16 residues. The CDR3 nucleotides read TGTGCCATCAGTGATTTCGGGGGGCTAACATCTGATACGCAGTATTTT. Residues: CAISDFGGLTSDTQYF.

The rearrangement joins TRBV4-2 to TRBJ1-3, with D possibly TRBD1 on 5 matching bases. Deletions cut 0 bases from V and 3 bases from J, with 12 bases between. CDR1 and CDR2 (germline): LGHNA, YNFKEQ. The CDR3 totals 16 residues. CDR3: CASSQDGRVFGNTIYF. The CDR3, as DNA: TGTGCCAGCAGCCAAGATGGCAGGGTATTTGGAAACACCATATATTTT.

The chain recombines TRBV6-5 with TRBJ1-3; 8 bases are shared with TRBD1. Germline CDR1 and CDR2: MNHEY and SVGAGI. This CDR3 is 16 amino acids long. V lost 4 bases, J lost 4 bases, and 9 bases stayed unmatched. This CDR3 is CASSSPRRGLGNTIYF. The CDR3 bases are TGTGCCAGCAGTTCGCCCCGCAGGGGGCTAGGAAACACCATATATTTT.

This chain links TRBV5-4 with TRBJ2-7; D might be TRBD1 (6 bases). The germline V gene encodes CDR1 SGHNT and CDR2 YYREEE (reference sequence). The CDR3 sequence is 13 residues long. V dropped 5 bases and J dropped 6 bases, with 15 bases sitting between them. DNA of the CDR3: TGTGCCAGCAGTCGGGACACGGCGGGCGAGCAGTACTTC. Protein sequence: CASSRDTAGEQYF.

The rearrangement uses TRBV7-8 and TRBJ2-7, with D possibly matching TRBD2 (6 bases). V was pared by 7 bases and J by 4 bases, with 17 bases between. This CDR3 region has 14 residues. Germline loops: CDR1 SGHVS, CDR2 FQNEAQ. The CDR3 bases are TGTGCCAGCACCTCACTCCCGGAGGGGTACGAGCAGTACTTC. As protein: CASTSLPEGYEQYF.

The genes are TRBV29-1 and TRBJ2-2, with 9 bases lining up with TRBD1. V dropped 5 bases and J dropped 7; count of bases not matched to a gene: 8. Germline V gives CDR1 SQVTM, CDR2 ANQGSEA. This CDR3 has 14 residues. CDR3 sequence reads: CSVTGQGWGGELFF. The CDR3 bases are TGCAGCGTTACAGGACAGGGGTGGGGCGGGGAGCTGTTTTTT.

This clone was recorded only once. V gene TRBV18 combines with J gene TRBJ1-4, with D possibly being TRBD1 (6 bases). V shed 0 bases and J shed 7 bases, with 6 bases lying between them. This CDR3 has 13 amino acids. Germline V gene data show CDR1 as KGHSH and CDR2 as LQKENI. This chain's CDR3 is CASSPPGGEKLFF. The CDR3, as DNA: TGTGCCAGCTCACCACCAGGGGGTGAAAAACTGTTTTTT. Looking up the rest from reference TRBV18 and TRBJ1-4 gives the full variable domain: NAGVMQNPRHLVRRRGQEARLRCSPMKGHSHVYWYRQLPEEGLKFMVYLQKENIIDESGMPKERFSAEFPKEGPSILRIQQVVRGDSAAYFCASSPPGGEKLFFGSGTQLSVL.

The J gene is TRBJ2-3, the V gene TRBV6-1; 9 nucleotides align to TRBD2. The germline V gene has CDR1 MNHNS and CDR2 SASEGT. V shed 1 base and J 5 bases; nucleotides not matched to a gene: 7. The CDR3 extends over 16 amino acids. CDR3 DNA: TGTGCCAGCAGTGAAGTAGGCGGGGGGGTGCTAGATACGCAGTATTTT. It specifies CASSEVGGGVLDTQYF.

The rearrangement uses TRBV27 and TRBJ1-6; 8 nucleotides align to TRBD1. CDR3 size: 19 residues. Germline V gene sequence: CDR1 MNHEY, CDR2 SMNVEV (reference sequence). The ends lost 4 bases at V and 2 bases at J; junction bases unmatched: 13. The CDR3 reads CASSSPIPSTGAYNSPLHF. Here the CDR3 DNA reads TGTGCCAGCAGTTCCCCGATACCTTCGACAGGGGCCTATAATTCACCCCTCCACTTT.

In nucleotides, the CDR3 is TGTGCCACCCACAGGCAGGGGGCCGACACCGGGGAGCTGTTTTTT. The encoded protein is CATHRQGADTGELFF. The chain employs TRBV19 and TRBJ2-2; 8 nucleotides agree with TRBD1. CDR3 size: 15 residues. J gave up 3 bases and V 10 bases, and 10 bases lay outside the gene matches. Per the germline V gene, CDR1 is LNHDA and CDR2 is SQIVND (reference sequence).

The gene calls are TRBV27 and TRBJ2-7; 8 nucleotides agree with TRBD2. The CDR3 sequence is 14 residues long. The V segment lost 3 bases and the J segment 6 bases; nucleotides outside the gene matches: 7. The germline V gene encodes CDR1 MNHEY and CDR2 SMNVEV (reference sequence). CDR3 DNA: TGTGCCAGCAGTTTCGGACGGGAGGGTCTCGAGCAGTACTTC. Amino acids: CASSFGREGLEQYF.